The rows below give T cell receptor beta chains drawn from one sample of a study of blood T cell repertoires in COVID-19. Clones were sequenced by immunoSEQ multiplex PCR, and TCRdb holds only the in-frame ones, with some missing. The sample lists some 30,000 clones, around 87% occurring once. Sequenced: peripheral blood. Every receptor here comes from a man between 45 and 60 years old with active or convalescent COVID-19. CDR3s include the opening cysteine and the closing phenylalanine or tryptophan. A D gene is named only where the DNA matches it firmly. Some rows mark clone size as missing; the rest say once, few, many or name a class of expanded clone.

len: 14
abundance: .
j_gene: TRBJ2-5
v_gene: TRBV6-5
d_gene: .
CDR3aa: CASSYTGLVGTQYF
CDR3nt: TGTGCCAGCAGTTACACAGGGTTGGTGGGGACCCAGTACTTC

len: 15
abundance: .
j_gene: TRBJ2-2
v_gene: TRBV11-2
d_gene: .
CDR3aa: CASSLFVRGTGELFF
CDR3nt: TGTGCCAGCAGCTTGTTCGTAAGGGGCACCGGGGAGCTGTTTTTT

len: 14
abundance: .
j_gene: TRBJ1-2
v_gene: TRBV7-2
d_gene: .
CDR3aa: CASSPRRGAFGYTF
CDR3nt: TGTGCCAGCAGCCCCAGGCGGGGGGCGTTCGGCTACACCTTC

len: 17
abundance: .
j_gene: TRBJ2-2
v_gene: TRBV18
d_gene: TRBD2
CDR3aa: CASSPPSLAGNTGELFF
CDR3nt: TGTGCCAGCTCACCACCGAGCCTAGCGGGAAACACCGGGGAGCTGTTTTTT

len: 15
abundance: .
j_gene: TRBJ2-3
v_gene: TRBV7-9
d_gene: TRBD2
CDR3aa: CASSFTSGSGDTQYF
CDR3nt: TGTGCCAGCAGCTTCACTAGCGGGAGTGGAGATACGCAGTATTTT

len: 14
abundance: .
j_gene: TRBJ2-1
v_gene: TRBV11-2
d_gene: .
CDR3aa: CASSLGPSMDEQFF
CDR3nt: TGTGCCAGCAGCTTAGGTCCTAGCATGGATGAGCAGTTCTTC

len: 15
abundance: .
j_gene: TRBJ2-1
v_gene: TRBV6-5
d_gene: TRBD2
CDR3aa: CASSPAGYSYNEQFF
CDR3nt: TGTGCCAGCAGTCCAGCGGGATACTCCTACAATGAGCAGTTCTTC

len: 15
abundance: few
j_gene: TRBJ2-7
v_gene: TRBV5-1
d_gene: TRBD2
CDR3aa: CASSSGLAGVDEQYF
CDR3nt: TGCGCCAGCAGCTCAGGACTAGCGGGAGTCGACGAGCAGTACTTC

len: 13
abundance: once
j_gene: TRBJ2-3
v_gene: TRBV5-6
d_gene: TRBD2
CDR3aa: CASSSGLSAVQYF
CDR3nt: TGTGCCAGCAGCTCGGGACTATCCGCCGTGCAGTATTTT

len: 17
abundance: few
j_gene: TRBJ1-5
v_gene: TRBV6-2/TRBV6-3
d_gene: TRBD1
CDR3aa: CASSRDREVYSNQPQHF
CDR3nt: TGTGCCAGCAGTCGGGACAGGGAGGTTTATAGCAATCAGCCCCAGCATTTT

len: 16
abundance: .
j_gene: TRBJ2-4
v_gene: TRBV9
d_gene: TRBD1
CDR3aa: CASSSGTGIGENIQYF
CDR3nt: TGTGCCAGCAGCTCTGGGACAGGGATTGGCGAAAACATTCAGTACTTC

len: 15
abundance: .
j_gene: TRBJ2-3
v_gene: TRBV18
d_gene: .
CDR3aa: CASSRQSTSTDTQYF
CDR3nt: TGTGCCAGCTCAAGACAGAGTACTAGCACAGATACGCAGTATTTT

len: 14
abundance: .
j_gene: TRBJ2-5
v_gene: TRBV15
d_gene: TRBD1
CDR3aa: CATSSGQGQETQYF
CDR3nt: TGTGCCACCAGCAGCGGACAGGGGCAAGAGACCCAGTACTTC

len: 15
abundance: .
j_gene: TRBJ2-7
v_gene: TRBV6-5
d_gene: TRBD1
CDR3aa: CASKSTGTGDYEQYF
CDR3nt: TGTGCCAGCAAATCAACCGGGACAGGGGACTACGAGCAGTACTTC

len: 19
abundance: once
j_gene: TRBJ2-6
v_gene: TRBV6-2/TRBV6-3
d_gene: TRBD2
CDR3aa: CASSYSRPGLAFGANVLTF
CDR3nt: TGTGCCAGCAGTTACTCTCGACCGGGACTAGCGTTCGGGGCCAACGTCCTGACTTTC

len: 14
abundance: .
j_gene: TRBJ2-2
v_gene: TRBV7-8
d_gene: .
CDR3aa: CASLKGRGAGELFF
CDR3nt: TGTGCCAGCCTCAAGGGCAGGGGTGCCGGGGAGCTGTTTTTT

len: 14
abundance: .
j_gene: TRBJ1-6
v_gene: TRBV30
d_gene: TRBD1
CDR3aa: CAWSSPGQGGPLHF
CDR3nt: TGTGCCTGGAGCTCACCGGGACAGGGTGGACCCCTCCACTTT

len: 14
abundance: .
j_gene: TRBJ2-7
v_gene: TRBV10-3
d_gene: .
CDR3aa: CAISEPSEAYEQYF
CDR3nt: TGTGCCATCAGTGAACCTAGCGAGGCCTACGAGCAGTACTTC

len: 14
abundance: .
j_gene: TRBJ2-5
v_gene: TRBV5-5
d_gene: .
CDR3aa: CASSLSGRQETQYF
CDR3nt: TGTGCCAGCAGCTTGTCAGGGCGCCAAGAGACCCAGTACTTC

len: 15
abundance: .
j_gene: TRBJ2-5
v_gene: TRBV5-4
d_gene: TRBD2
CDR3aa: CASSVGTSGSETQYF
CDR3nt: TGTGCCAGCAGTGTTGGGACTAGCGGGAGTGAGACCCAGTACTTC

len: 15
abundance: .
j_gene: TRBJ2-5
v_gene: TRBV24-1
d_gene: .
CDR3aa: CATSPGGATVETQYF
CDR3nt: TGTGCCACCAGTCCCGGGGGAGCCACTGTGGAGACCCAGTACTTC

len: 16
abundance: .
j_gene: TRBJ2-3
v_gene: TRBV27
d_gene: .
CDR3aa: CASSPTRPGGTDTQYF
CDR3nt: TGTGCCAGCAGTCCCACCCGCCCAGGGGGCACAGATACGCAGTATTTT

len: 19
abundance: few
j_gene: TRBJ2-7
v_gene: TRBV19
d_gene: TRBD2
CDR3aa: CASSIRGTSGRVPTYEQYF
CDR3nt: TGTGCCAGTAGTATTCGTGGGACTAGCGGGAGGGTCCCAACATACGAGCAGTACTTC

len: 16
abundance: .
j_gene: TRBJ2-7
v_gene: TRBV6-5
d_gene: .
CDR3aa: CASSYTPPSGPYEQYF
CDR3nt: TGTGCCAGCAGTTACACTCCGCCGTCAGGGCCCTACGAGCAGTACTTC

len: 13
abundance: .
j_gene: TRBJ2-7
v_gene: TRBV28
d_gene: .
CDR3aa: CASNGGIWIEQYF
CDR3nt: TGTGCCAGCAACGGGGGTATCTGGATCGAGCAGTACTTC

len: 18
abundance: few
j_gene: TRBJ1-5
v_gene: TRBV28
d_gene: .
CDR3aa: CASSRQTGPSYSNQPQHF
CDR3nt: TGTGCCAGCAGTCGACAGACAGGCCCATCCTATAGCAATCAGCCCCAGCATTTT

len: 15
abundance: .
j_gene: TRBJ2-5
v_gene: TRBV4-1
d_gene: TRBD1
CDR3aa: CASSRGQTPQETQYF
CDR3nt: TGCGCCAGCAGCCGGGGACAGACACCCCAAGAGACCCAGTACTTC

len: 15
abundance: .
j_gene: TRBJ2-7
v_gene: TRBV7-2
d_gene: .
CDR3aa: CASSPKGQGLPEQYF
CDR3nt: TGTGCCAGCAGCCCCAAGGGGCAGGGGTTACCCGAGCAGTACTTC

len: 16
abundance: .
j_gene: TRBJ2-7
v_gene: TRBV4-1
d_gene: TRBD2
CDR3aa: CASSPGRLAGKAEQYF
CDR3nt: TGCGCCAGCAGCCCAGGTCGACTAGCGGGAAAGGCCGAGCAGTACTTC

len: 11
abundance: .
j_gene: TRBJ2-3
v_gene: TRBV20-1
d_gene: .
CDR3aa: CSAELQDTQYF
CDR3nt: TGCAGTGCTGAGTTGCAAGATACGCAGTATTTT

len: 15
abundance: .
j_gene: TRBJ1-2
v_gene: TRBV12-5
d_gene: .
CDR3aa: CASALGGVRFGGYTF
CDR3nt: TGTGCTAGTGCCCTAGGAGGGGTTCGGTTCGGTGGCTACACCTTC

len: 16
abundance: .
j_gene: TRBJ2-1
v_gene: TRBV10-2
d_gene: TRBD2
CDR3aa: CASSDPAGGVFNEQFF
CDR3nt: TGCGCCAGCAGTGACCCAGCGGGAGGGGTATTTAATGAGCAGTTCTTC

len: 14
abundance: .
j_gene: TRBJ1-2
v_gene: TRBV7-9
d_gene: .
CDR3aa: CASSLGSQSYGYTF
CDR3nt: TGTGCCAGCAGCTTAGGTTCACAGAGCTATGGCTACACCTTC

len: 18
abundance: .
j_gene: TRBJ2-7
v_gene: TRBV27
d_gene: TRBD1
CDR3aa: CASSLGAITGTGYYEQYF
CDR3nt: TGTGCCAGCAGTTTAGGGGCGATAACCGGGACAGGGTACTACGAGCAGTACTTC

len: 15
abundance: .
j_gene: TRBJ2-5
v_gene: TRBV4-1
d_gene: TRBD2
CDR3aa: CASSQEQRGQETQYF
CDR3nt: TGCGCCAGCAGCCAAGAACAGCGGGGCCAAGAGACCCAGTACTTC

len: 13
abundance: .
j_gene: TRBJ2-4
v_gene: TRBV5-1
d_gene: .
CDR3aa: CASSTAELNIQYF
CDR3nt: TGCGCCAGCAGCACCGCCGAGTTAAACATTCAGTACTTC

len: 15
abundance: .
j_gene: TRBJ2-7
v_gene: TRBV15
d_gene: TRBD1
CDR3aa: CATSSVGTGPYEQYF
CDR3nt: TGTGCCACCAGCAGTGTGGGGACAGGACCCTACGAGCAGTACTTC

len: 17
abundance: .
j_gene: TRBJ2-1
v_gene: TRBV9
d_gene: TRBD1
CDR3aa: CASSVLSGTASYNEQFF
CDR3nt: TGTGCCAGCAGCGTACTCAGTGGGACAGCCTCCTACAATGAGCAGTTCTTC

len: 19
abundance: .
j_gene: TRBJ2-3
v_gene: TRBV5-4
d_gene: TRBD2
CDR3aa: CASSQRGLAVYYPQDTQYF
CDR3nt: TGTGCCAGCAGCCAAAGGGGACTAGCAGTATACTACCCTCAAGATACGCAGTATTTT

len: 18
abundance: once
j_gene: TRBJ2-7
v_gene: TRBV5-1
d_gene: TRBD2
CDR3aa: CASSRGLAGNSNSYEQYF
CDR3nt: TGCGCCAGCAGCCGAGGACTAGCGGGTAATTCAAACTCCTACGAGCAGTACTTC

len: 17
abundance: .
j_gene: TRBJ2-7
v_gene: TRBV9
d_gene: TRBD2
CDR3aa: CASSVVEGLAGVKEQYF
CDR3nt: TGTGCCAGCAGCGTAGTCGAGGGACTAGCGGGAGTCAAAGAGCAGTACTTC

len: 15
abundance: .
j_gene: TRBJ1-6
v_gene: TRBV18
d_gene: .
CDR3aa: CASLPNAGFNSPLHF
CDR3nt: TGTGCCAGCTTACCGAACGCAGGGTTCAATTCACCCCTCCACTTT

len: 14
abundance: once
j_gene: TRBJ1-1
v_gene: TRBV27
d_gene: .
CDR3aa: CASSLQSPRGEAFF
CDR3nt: TGTGCCAGCAGTTTACAATCCCCCAGGGGTGAAGCTTTCTTT

len: 16
abundance: .
j_gene: TRBJ1-4
v_gene: TRBV5-1
d_gene: .
CDR3aa: CASRRGTGPGNEKLFF
CDR3nt: TGCGCCAGCAGGCGAGGAACAGGGCCAGGAAATGAAAAACTGTTTTTT

len: 19
abundance: .
j_gene: TRBJ2-1
v_gene: TRBV11-2
d_gene: TRBD2
CDR3aa: CASSLSGLAGGIAPFEQFF
CDR3nt: TGTGCCAGCAGCCTCAGCGGTCTAGCGGGAGGTATTGCGCCGTTTGAGCAGTTCTTC